This TCR beta chain was found in a study of cytomegalovirus exposure and HLA in healthy donors. Study conclusions and caveats: A missense DCLRE1C variant was associated with V- and J-gene trimming of TCR beta chains in a later analysis, and an independent cohort replicated the association.

With regard to this clone: Its specificity is not known.

The PCR employed 60 Vbeta primers together with 13 Jbeta primers. Clones were read by immunoSEQ multiplex PCR, and TCRdb kept only the in-frame ones, dropping some. The data show about 180,000 clones, less than 80% seen once. Germline V CDR1 and CDR2: SGHRS, YFSETQ. Trimming took off 7 bases at V and 2 bases at J, with 22 bases between the two ends. The CDR3 runs 17 residues. This TCR was recovered from a middle-aged woman in good health and CMV-seronegative. This sequence joins TRBV5-1 and TRBJ1-5; D may be TRBD1 (5 bases). The sequenced material came from PBMCs. The CDR3 here is CASPAGGKRLRNQPQHF. CDR3 DNA: TGCGCCAGCCCAGCGGGGGGGAAACGTTTGCGCAATCAGCCCCAGCATTTT.